The source of this T cell receptor (beta chain) is a study of blood T cell repertoires in COVID-19. The V gene lost 2 bases and the J gene lost 4 bases, with 8 bases spanning the gap. The CDR3 spans 13 residues. Germline CDR1 reads MGHDK; CDR2 reads SYGVNS. Source study methods: Researchers report that nucleated cell counts were estimated from reference gene primer amplification. The method was immunoSEQ multiplex PCR; TCRdb's version includes in-frame clones alone and lacks a portion of them. D and trimming were read from the DNA, whereas the V and J calls and clone size are those reported in that table. Of about 80,000 clones listed, 84% are singletons.

The sequenced material came from peripheral blood. The TCR sequence derives from a human donor in a cohort sampled during active COVID-19. The V gene is TRBV25-1, the J gene TRBJ1-2; D is perhaps TRBD1 (5 bases). In DNA form, the CDR3 reads TGTGCCAGCAGTGAAGGGGGGGTCTATGGCTACACCTTC. This gives the protein CASSEGGVYGYTF.